The T cell receptor (beta chain) under discussion was sequenced for a study of cytotoxic CD8 clonotypes in ibrutinib-treated CLL. General study results and limits: Public clonotypes, an uncommon group, contracted or remained stable on treatment.

Notes on this clone: Antigen: not known.

The CDR3 spans 14 residues. Data came from immunoSEQ multiplex PCR; TCRdb stores just in-frame clones and leaves some out. The data hold tens of thousands of clones, with 60% to 80% observed a single time. The chain carries TRBV1 and TRBJ1-5. TRBV1 is a listed pseudogene. Source: PBMCs, taken after 12 months of ibrutinib treatment. This TCR was sampled from a human donor with chronic lymphocytic leukemia. The CDR3 sequence is CTSSQDLSNQPQHF. DNA for the CDR3: TGCACCAGCAGCCAAGATCTTAGCAATCAGCCCCAGCATTTT.